These T cell receptor beta chains were read from a single sample in a study of chronic HIV infection and antiretroviral therapy. A single record per CDR3 protein comes from TCRdb applying MiXCR to the 5' RACE reads. This sample has 45,000 to 55,000 distinct CDR3 sequences, with about 18% found just once. Sequenced material: peripheral blood. The receptor set was obtained from an adult who had HIV and had not received antiretroviral therapy, or was an uninfected healthy control (not recorded which). CDR3s include the opening cysteine and the closing phenylalanine or tryptophan. A D gene is named only where the DNA matches it firmly. Rows may omit the clone size; those that give it use once, few, many or a size class.

V gene	J gene	clone size	D gene	CDR3 protein	CDR3 DNA
TRBV18	TRBJ1-1	few	TRBD1	CASSSDRGYPNTEAFF	TGTGCCAGCTCATCGGACAGGGGGTATCCGAACACTGAAGCTTTCTTT
TRBV5-5	TRBJ1-2	few	TRBD1	CASSLQGDALGYTF	TGTGCCAGCAGCTTGCAGGGGGACGCCCTGGGCTACACCTTC
TRBV20-1	TRBJ2-3	few	-	CSAFGSRTDTQYF	TGCAGTGCTTTCGGGAGCAGGACGGATACGCAGTATTTT
TRBV9	TRBJ2-1	few	-	CASSVARAPSDEQFF	TGTGCCAGCAGCGTAGCCAGGGCGCCAAGCGATGAGCAGTTCTTC
TRBV27	TRBJ1-5	few	-	CASSLGRYNQPQHF	TGTGCCAGCAGTTTAGGACGGTACAATCAGCCCCAGCATTTT
TRBV6-5	TRBJ1-2	-	-	CASRRPRGSIYGYTF	TGTGCCAGCAGACGTCCCCGAGGGAGTATCTATGGCTACACCTTC
TRBV28	TRBJ1-1	-	-	CASSLGARGLRNTEAFF	TGTGCCAGCAGTTTGGGGGCCCGGGGGCTTCGGAACACTGAAGCTTTCTTT
TRBV5-4	TRBJ2-2	few	-	CASSLDRTGELFF	TGTGCCAGCAGCTTGGACCGGACCGGGGAGCTGTTTTTT
TRBV28	TRBJ2-6	-	-	CASTSPPRSGANVLTF	TGTGCCAGCACATCTCCCCCCCGCTCTGGGGCCAACGTCCTGACTTTC
TRBV6-5	TRBJ1-6	few	-	CASTWTENSPLHF	TGTGCCAGCACCTGGACAGAAAATTCACCCCTCCACTTT
TRBV27	TRBJ1-1	-	-	CASSFVLRGRTEAFF	TGTGCCAGCAGTTTTGTCCTGCGGGGTCGTACTGAAGCTTTCTTT
TRBV20-1	TRBJ2-3	few	-	CLLVGLNTDTQYF	TGCCTCCTTGTCGGGCTCAACACAGATACGCAGTATTTT
TRBV6-5	TRBJ1-2	-	TRBD1	CATLPGTGVNYGYTF	TGTGCCACCCTTCCCGGGACAGGAGTTAACTATGGCTACACCTTC
TRBV28	TRBJ2-7	-	-	CASSFFLRASYEQYF	TGTGCCAGCAGTTTTTTTTTGAGGGCCAGCTACGAGCAGTACTTC
TRBV4-1	TRBJ1-6	-	-	CASSQDRGFPNGSPLHF	TGCGCCAGCAGCCAAGATAGAGGTTTCCCTAATGGTTCACCCCTCCACTTT
TRBV28	TRBJ2-2	-	-	CASSFHDLARTGELFF	TGTGCCAGCAGCTTCCACGACCTAGCTAGGACCGGGGAGCTGTTTTTT
TRBV3-1	TRBJ2-7	few	TRBD2	CASSQDWAGGEQYF	TGTGCCAGCAGCCAAGATTGGGCGGGAGGCGAGCAGTACTTC
TRBV28	TRBJ1-1	-	TRBD1	CASSLRDRNTEAFF	TGTGCCAGCAGTTTGAGGGACAGGAACACTGAAGCTTTCTTT
TRBV4-1	TRBJ1-1	-	-	CASSAKPGALEAFF	TGCGCCAGCAGCGCAAAACCTGGTGCCCTTGAAGCTTTCTTT
TRBV27	TRBJ2-3	few	-	CASSFRGSDTQYF	TGTGCCAGCAGTTTCAGGGGATCAGATACGCAGTATTTT
TRBV5-1	TRBJ1-1	few	-	CASRGANTEAFF	TGCGCCAGCAGGGGAGCGAACACTGAAGCTTTCTTT
TRBV30	TRBJ1-2	-	TRBD1	CAWSVQGAGYTF	TGTGCCTGGAGTGTGCAGGGGGCCGGCTACACCTTC
TRBV9	TRBJ2-1	-	-	CASNRLTTNEQFF	TGTGCCAGCAACCGACTAACAACTAATGAGCAGTTCTTC
TRBV28	TRBJ2-1	-	TRBD2	CASISPVAGGRNEQFF	TGTGCCAGCATAAGTCCCGTAGCGGGAGGTAGAAATGAGCAGTTCTTC
TRBV14	TRBJ2-1	-	-	CASSQDVRGQFF	TGTGCCAGCAGCCAAGACGTGAGGGGGCAGTTCTTC
TRBV21-1	TRBJ1-5	few	-	CASSNSQAYQPQHF	TGTGCCAGCAGCAATTCGCAGGCATATCAGCCCCAGCATTTT
TRBV7-2	TRBJ1-2	-	-	CASSSQGGPYGYTF	TGTGCCAGCAGCTCACAGGGAGGGCCCTATGGCTACACCTTC
TRBV28	TRBJ2-1	few	TRBD2	CASCSTGGRGSYNEQFF	TGTGCCAGCTGCTCCACCGGCGGGAGAGGGTCCTACAATGAGCAGTTCTTC
TRBV2	TRBJ2-7	few	TRBD2	CASSPSGSYEQYF	TGTGCCAGCAGCCCAAGCGGGAGCTACGAGCAGTACTTC
TRBV20-1	TRBJ2-7	-	-	CSARTVHEQYF	TGCAGTGCTAGAACAGTGCACGAGCAGTACTTC
TRBV29-1	TRBJ2-2	few	-	CSVGGQPATGELFF	TGCAGCGTTGGGGGGCAGCCCGCTACCGGGGAGCTGTTTTTT
TRBV7-9	TRBJ2-7	few	-	CASSSDRAGRSYEQYF	TGTGCCAGCAGCTCAGACAGGGCGGGACGGAGTTACGAGCAGTACTTC
TRBV13	TRBJ1-4	few	-	CASSLVSEKLFF	TGTGCCAGCAGCTTAGTGAGTGAAAAACTGTTTTTT
TRBV28	TRBJ1-1	few	TRBD1	CASSYRGNTEAFF	TGTGCCAGCAGTTACAGGGGGAACACTGAAGCTTTCTTT
TRBV25-1	TRBJ2-6	few	-	CASSPGWASGANVLTF	TGTGCCAGCAGCCCAGGTTGGGCCTCTGGGGCCAACGTCCTGACTTTC
TRBV4-1	TRBJ1-4	few	-	CASSQVIGEKLFF	TGCGCCAGCAGCCAAGTAATAGGGGAAAAACTGTTTTTT
TRBV29-1	TRBJ2-7	few	-	CSAGPGSYEQYF	TGCAGCGCCGGACCAGGGTCCTACGAGCAGTACTTC
TRBV27	TRBJ2-7	-	TRBD1	CASSLSITGVEQYF	TGTGCCAGCAGTTTATCGATAACAGGGGTCGAGCAGTACTTC
TRBV13	TRBJ2-1	once	TRBD2	CASSPPTSGYSYNEQFF	TGTGCCAGCAGCCCACCGACTAGCGGATACTCCTACAATGAGCAGTTCTTC
TRBV7-8	TRBJ1-1	-	-	CASSFQGIDAFF	TGTGCCAGCAGCTTCCAGGGGATTGACGCTTTCTTT
TRBV4-1	TRBJ1-3	-	-	CASSQDPAGILNTIYF	TGCGCCAGCAGCCAAGATCCCGCGGGGATTCTTAACACCATATATTTT
TRBV6-6	TRBJ1-6	few	-	CASSRRALSSYNSPLHF	TGTGCCAGCAGCCGAAGGGCCCTGAGCTCCTATAATTCACCCCTCCACTTT
TRBV6-5	TRBJ2-3	-	-	CASSLGGVLATDTQYF	TGTGCCAGCAGTCTTGGCGGGGTTTTGGCCACAGATACGCAGTATTTT
TRBV5-1	TRBJ2-2	-	-	CASKRVPGREDGELFF	TGCGCCAGCAAGAGGGTGCCAGGGCGAGAGGACGGGGAGCTGTTTTTT
TRBV2	TRBJ2-4	few	-	CASSEKTVRSTKNIQYF	TGTGCCAGCAGTGAAAAAACGGTCCGCTCGACCAAAAACATTCAGTACTTC
TRBV10-3	TRBJ2-2	-	-	CAIRGEVSGELFF	TGTGCCATTAGGGGCGAGGTTTCCGGGGAGCTGTTTTTT
TRBV29-1	TRBJ2-3	-	-	CSVERATDTQYF	TGCAGCGTTGAGCGGGCGACAGATACGCAGTATTTT
TRBV11-2	TRBJ2-3	-	TRBD2	CASSSRLATTDTQYF	TGTGCCAGCAGCTCCCGACTAGCGACCACAGATACGCAGTATTTT
TRBV10-3	TRBJ1-5	-	TRBD1	CAISRQGGNQPQHF	TGTGCCATCAGTCGACAGGGAGGCAATCAGCCCCAGCATTTT
TRBV6-4	TRBJ1-5	-	TRBD1	CASSATGESNQPQHF	TGTGCCAGCAGTGCGACAGGGGAGAGCAATCAGCCCCAGCATTTT
TRBV5-5	TRBJ2-5	-	-	CASSFDPGGQETQYF	TGTGCCAGCAGCTTTGACCCAGGAGGACAAGAGACCCAGTACTTC
TRBV10-3	TRBJ1-1	-	-	CAISANTEAFF	TGTGCCATTTCAGCGAACACTGAAGCTTTCTTT
TRBV25-1	TRBJ2-7	-	-	CASSGNRDTTPYEQYF	TGTGCCAGCAGTGGAAACCGGGACACTACTCCATACGAGCAGTACTTC
TRBV29-1	TRBJ1-1	-	TRBD1	CSVDGQEEIQAFF	TGCAGCGTTGACGGACAGGAGGAGATTCAAGCTTTCTTT
TRBV2	TRBJ1-4	-	-	CASRRDLEKLFF	TGTGCCAGCAGACGGGACTTGGAAAAACTGTTTTTT
TRBV28	TRBJ1-2	once	TRBD1	CASSLQGGGYTF	TGTGCCAGCAGCTTACAGGGGGGCGGCTACACCTTC
TRBV4-2	TRBJ1-6	-	-	CASSLTGMGDPNSPLHF	TGTGCCAGCAGCCTAACGGGTATGGGGGATCCTAATTCACCCCTCCACTTT
TRBV28	TRBJ2-1	-	TRBD2	CASRRERMGEQFF	TGTGCCAGCCGGCGGGAGCGCATGGGGGAGCAGTTCTTC
TRBV19	TRBJ1-1	few	-	CASRSLAGTEAFF	TGTGCCAGTAGGTCCTTGGCGGGCACTGAAGCTTTCTTT